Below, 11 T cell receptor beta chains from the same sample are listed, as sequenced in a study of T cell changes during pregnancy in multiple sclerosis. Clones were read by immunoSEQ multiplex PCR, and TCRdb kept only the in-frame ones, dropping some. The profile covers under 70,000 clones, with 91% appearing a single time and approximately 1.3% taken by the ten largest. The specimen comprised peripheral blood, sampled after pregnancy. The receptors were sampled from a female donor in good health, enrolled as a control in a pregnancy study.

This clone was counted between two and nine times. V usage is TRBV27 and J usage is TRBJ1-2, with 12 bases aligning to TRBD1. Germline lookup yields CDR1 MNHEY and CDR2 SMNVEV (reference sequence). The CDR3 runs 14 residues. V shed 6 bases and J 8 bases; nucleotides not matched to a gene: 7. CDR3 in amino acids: CASRGDRGQRGYTF. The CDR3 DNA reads TGTGCCAGCAGGGGGGACAGGGGGCAGAGGGGCTACACCTTC.

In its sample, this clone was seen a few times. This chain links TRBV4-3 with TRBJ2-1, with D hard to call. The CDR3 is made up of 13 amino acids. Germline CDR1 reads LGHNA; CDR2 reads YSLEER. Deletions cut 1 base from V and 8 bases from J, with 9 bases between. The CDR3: CASSQVVSHEQFF. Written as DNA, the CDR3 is TGCGCCAGCAGCCAAGTCGTTAGCCATGAGCAGTTCTTC.

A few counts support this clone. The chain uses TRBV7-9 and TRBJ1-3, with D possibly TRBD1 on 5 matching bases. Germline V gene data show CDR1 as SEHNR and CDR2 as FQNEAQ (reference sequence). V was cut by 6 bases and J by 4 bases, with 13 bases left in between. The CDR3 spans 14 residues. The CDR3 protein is CASRTETDGNTIYF. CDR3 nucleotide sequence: TGTGCCAGCAGAACTGAGACAGACGGAAACACCATATATTTT.

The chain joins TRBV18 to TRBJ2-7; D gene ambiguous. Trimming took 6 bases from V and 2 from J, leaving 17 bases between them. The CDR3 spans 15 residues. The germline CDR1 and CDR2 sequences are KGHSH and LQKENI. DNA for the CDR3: TGTGCCAGCTCCGTTAACGCCCACAGACCCTACGAGCAGTACTTC. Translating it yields CASSVNAHRPYEQYF.

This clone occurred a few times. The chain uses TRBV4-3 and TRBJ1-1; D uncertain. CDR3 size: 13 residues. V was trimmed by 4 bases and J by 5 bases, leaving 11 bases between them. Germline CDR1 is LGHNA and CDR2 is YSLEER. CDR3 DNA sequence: TGCGCCAGCAGCCTCGGAGGAAAAACTGAAGCTTTCTTT. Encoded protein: CASSLGGKTEAFF.

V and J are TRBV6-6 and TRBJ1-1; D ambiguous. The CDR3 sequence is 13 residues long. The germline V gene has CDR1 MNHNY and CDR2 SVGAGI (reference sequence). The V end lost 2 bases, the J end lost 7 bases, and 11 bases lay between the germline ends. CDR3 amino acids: CASSYPGMDEAFF. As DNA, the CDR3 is TGTGCCAGCAGTTACCCGGGTATGGATGAAGCTTTCTTT.

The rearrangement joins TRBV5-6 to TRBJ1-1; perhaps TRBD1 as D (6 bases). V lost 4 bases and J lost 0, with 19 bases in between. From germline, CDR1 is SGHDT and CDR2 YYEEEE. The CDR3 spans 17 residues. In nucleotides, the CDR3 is TGTGCCAGCAGCGACTTAACGAAACAGGGTCTGAACACTGAAGCTTTCTTT. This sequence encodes CASSDLTKQGLNTEAFF. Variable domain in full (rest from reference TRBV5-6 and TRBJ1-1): DAGVTQSPTHLIKTRGQQVTLRCSPKSGHDTVSWYQQALGQGPQFIFQYYEEEERQRGNFPDRFSGHQFPNYSSELNVNALLLGDSALYLCASSDLTKQGLNTEAFFGQGTRLTVV.

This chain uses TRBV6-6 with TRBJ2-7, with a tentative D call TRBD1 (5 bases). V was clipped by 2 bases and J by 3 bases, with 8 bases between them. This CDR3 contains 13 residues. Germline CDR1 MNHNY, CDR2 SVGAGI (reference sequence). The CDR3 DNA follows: TGTGCCAGCAGTTACCCTGACAGCTACGAGCAGTACTTC. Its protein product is CASSYPDSYEQYF.

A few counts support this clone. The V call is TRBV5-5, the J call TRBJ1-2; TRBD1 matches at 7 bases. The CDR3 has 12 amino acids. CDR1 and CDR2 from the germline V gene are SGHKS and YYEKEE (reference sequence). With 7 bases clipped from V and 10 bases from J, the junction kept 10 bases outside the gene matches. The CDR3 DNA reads TGTGCCAGCGGTATACCGGGACAGATCTACACCTTC. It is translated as CASGIPGQIYTF.

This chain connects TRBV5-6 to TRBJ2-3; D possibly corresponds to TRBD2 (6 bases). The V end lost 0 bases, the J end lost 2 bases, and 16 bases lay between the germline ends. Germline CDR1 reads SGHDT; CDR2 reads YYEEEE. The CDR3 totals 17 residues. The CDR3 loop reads CASSLAEASVYTDTQYF. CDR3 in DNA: TGTGCCAGCAGCTTGGCCGAAGCTAGCGTGTACACAGATACGCAGTATTTT. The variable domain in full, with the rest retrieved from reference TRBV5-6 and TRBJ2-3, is DAGVTQSPTHLIKTRGQQVTLRCSPKSGHDTVSWYQQALGQGPQFIFQYYEEEERQRGNFPDRFSGHQFPNYSSELNVNALLLGDSALYLCASSLAEASVYTDTQYFGPGTRLTVL.

The CDR3 DNA follows: TGCGCCAGCAGCCAAGATTCCTACACTAGCGCATCTAGCACAGATACGCAGTATTTT. As protein: CASSQDSYTSASSTDTQYF. The gene calls are TRBV4-1 and TRBJ2-3; TRBD2 matches 7 bases. V shed 0 bases and J 0 bases; nucleotides not matched to a gene: 12. From germline, CDR1 is MGHRA and CDR2 YSYEKL. This CDR3 has 19 residues.